These 3 T cell receptor beta chains were all obtained from the same sample, sequenced in a study of blood T cell repertoires in COVID-19. Produced via immunoSEQ multiplex PCR; TCRdb's table is partial and in-frame only. The sample includes 57,000 or so clones, around 88% of them seen just once. Specimen: peripheral blood. The receptors were gathered from a human donor in a cohort sampled during active COVID-19.

V gene TRBV7-8 combines with J gene TRBJ2-7; the D gene is possibly TRBD2 (6 bases). The CDR3 is made up of 15 amino acids. Germline loops: CDR1 SGHVS, CDR2 FQNEAQ. Trimming left V 0 bases short and J 6 bases short, with 15 bases between. Here the CDR3 reads CASSLAPPRDSEQYF. Here the CDR3 DNA reads TGTGCCAGCAGCTTAGCCCCCCCTCGGGACTCCGAGCAGTACTTC.

This chain joins TRBV2 and TRBJ2-7; 9 nucleotides agree with TRBD2. The CDR3 totals 15 residues. Germline V gene sequence: CDR1 SNHLY, CDR2 FYNNEI. Trimming took 4 bases from V and 3 from J; bases not matched to a gene: 7. Here the CDR3 DNA reads TGTGCCAGCAGTGGCAATCTAGCGGGACTCTACGAGCAGTACTTC. This gives the protein CASSGNLAGLYEQYF.

This clone occurred once. The V and J genes are TRBV4-1 and TRBJ2-3, with a possible D match to TRBD2 (5 bases). V lost 11 bases, J lost 2 bases, and 23 bases lay in between. The germline V gene has CDR1 MGHRA and CDR2 YSYEKL. The CDR3 runs to 16 residues. The CDR3 DNA is TGCGCCGCAAGCTGGGGTACTAGGCAAAACACAGATACGCAGTATTTT. Translation gives CAASWGTRQNTDTQYF.